This T cell receptor (beta chain) was sequenced for a study of PD-1 blockade in classical Hodgkin lymphoma. Study-wide results and limits: Those patients who began receiving nivolumab less than 1 year after ASCT had lower diversity, and they were excluded. Whatever underlies the repertoire differences (possibly disease activity or prior therapy) remains undefined.

Germline V gene lookup returns CDR1 KGHSH and CDR2 LQKENI. The CDR3 consists of 15 residues. Trimming stripped 3 bases from V and 0 bases from J, with 9 bases between. Autologous stem cell transplantation was followed by relapse in every patient, and brentuximab vedotin exposure varied. Complete response, partial response or progressive disease were the best responses. The data were produced by immunoSEQ multiplex PCR, yet TCRdb's version contains in-frame clones alone and is incomplete. The table lists several thousand clones, 85% to 90% of them singletons. Points on this clone: The antigen is unknown.

The clonotype comes from a human donor with classical Hodgkin lymphoma. The input for sequencing was peripheral blood mononuclear cells (PBMCs), taken before the second cycle of nivolumab. The chain recombines TRBV18 with TRBJ1-3; possibly TRBD1 for D (5 bases). DNA for the CDR3: TGTGCCAGCTCACCTGGGACTCTCTCTGGAAACACCATATATTTT. Its protein product is CASSPGTLSGNTIYF.